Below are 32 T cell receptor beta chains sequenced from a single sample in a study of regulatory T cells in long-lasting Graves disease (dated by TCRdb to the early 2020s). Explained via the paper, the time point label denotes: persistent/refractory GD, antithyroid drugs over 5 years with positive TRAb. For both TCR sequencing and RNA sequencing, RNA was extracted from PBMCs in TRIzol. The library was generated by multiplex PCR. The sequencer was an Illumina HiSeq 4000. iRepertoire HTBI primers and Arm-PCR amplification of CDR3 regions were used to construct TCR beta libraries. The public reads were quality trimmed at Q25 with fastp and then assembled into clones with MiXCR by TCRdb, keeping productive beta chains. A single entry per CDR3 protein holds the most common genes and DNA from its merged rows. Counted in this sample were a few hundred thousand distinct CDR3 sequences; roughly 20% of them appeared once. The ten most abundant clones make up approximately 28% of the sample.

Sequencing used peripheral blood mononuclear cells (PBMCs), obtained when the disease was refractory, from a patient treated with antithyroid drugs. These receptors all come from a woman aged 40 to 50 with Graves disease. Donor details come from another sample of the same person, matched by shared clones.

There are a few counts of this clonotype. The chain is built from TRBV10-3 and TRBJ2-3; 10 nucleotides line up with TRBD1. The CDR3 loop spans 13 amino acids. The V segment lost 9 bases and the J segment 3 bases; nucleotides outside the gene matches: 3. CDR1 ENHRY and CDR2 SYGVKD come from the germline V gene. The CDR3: CAMTGGRTDTQYF. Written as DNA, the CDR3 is TGTGCCATGACAGGGGGCAGAACAGATACGCAGTATTTT.

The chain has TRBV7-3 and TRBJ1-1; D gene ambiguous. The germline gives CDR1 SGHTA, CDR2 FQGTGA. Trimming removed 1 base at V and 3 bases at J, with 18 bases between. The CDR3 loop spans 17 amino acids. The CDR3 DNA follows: TGTGCCAGCAGCTTAAATGAGGACGAGATGCCATACACTGAAGCTTTCTTT. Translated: CASSLNEDEMPYTEAFF.

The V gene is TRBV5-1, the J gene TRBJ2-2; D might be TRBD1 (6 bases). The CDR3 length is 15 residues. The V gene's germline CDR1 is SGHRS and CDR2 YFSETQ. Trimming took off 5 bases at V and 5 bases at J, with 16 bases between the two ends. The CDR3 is CASRGQGRETGELFF. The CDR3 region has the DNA TGCGCCAGCAGGGGTCAGGGGCGTGAAACCGGGGAGCTGTTTTTT.

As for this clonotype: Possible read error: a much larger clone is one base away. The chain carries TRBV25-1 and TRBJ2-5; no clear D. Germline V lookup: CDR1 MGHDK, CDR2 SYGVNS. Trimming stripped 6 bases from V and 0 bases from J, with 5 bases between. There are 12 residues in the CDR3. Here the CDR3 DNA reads TGTGCCAGCAGAGGGAACCAAGAGACCCAGTACTTC. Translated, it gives CASRGNQETQYF.

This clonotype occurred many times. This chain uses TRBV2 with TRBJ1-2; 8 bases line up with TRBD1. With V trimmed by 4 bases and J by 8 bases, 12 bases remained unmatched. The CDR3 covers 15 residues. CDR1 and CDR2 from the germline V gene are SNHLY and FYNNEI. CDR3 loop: CASSALGQGAWGYTF. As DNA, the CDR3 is TGTGCCAGCAGTGCGTTGGGGCAGGGGGCTTGGGGCTACACCTTC. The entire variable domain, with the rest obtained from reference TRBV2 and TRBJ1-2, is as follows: EPEVTQTPSHQVTQMGQEVILRCVPISNHLYFYWYRQILGQKVEFLVSFYNNEISEKSEIFDDQFSVERPDGSNFTLKIRSTKLEDSAMYFCASSALGQGAWGYTFGSGTRLTVV.

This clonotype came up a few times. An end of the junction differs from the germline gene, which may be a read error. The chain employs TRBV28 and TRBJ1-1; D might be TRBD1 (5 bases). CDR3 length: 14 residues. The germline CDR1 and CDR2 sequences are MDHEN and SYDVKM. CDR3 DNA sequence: TGTGCCAGCAGTTGGGGGGGGATGAACCCTGAAGCTTTCTTT. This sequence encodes CASSWGGMNPEAFF.

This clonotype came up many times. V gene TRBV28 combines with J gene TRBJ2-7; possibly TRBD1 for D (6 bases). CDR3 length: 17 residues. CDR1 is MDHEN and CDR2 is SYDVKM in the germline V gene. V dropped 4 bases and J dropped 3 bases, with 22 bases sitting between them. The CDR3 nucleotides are TGTGCCAGCAGTTCCCTCCGCTCACAAGGACAGATCTACGAGCAGTACTTC. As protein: CASSSLRSQGQIYEQYF.

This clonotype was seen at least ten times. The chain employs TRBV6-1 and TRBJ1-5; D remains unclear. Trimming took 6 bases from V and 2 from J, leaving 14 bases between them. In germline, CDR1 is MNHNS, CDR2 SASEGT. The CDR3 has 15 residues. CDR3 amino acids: CASRPFVRGNQPQHF. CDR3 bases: TGTGCCAGCAGACCCTTTGTCAGAGGCAATCAGCCCCAGCATTTT.

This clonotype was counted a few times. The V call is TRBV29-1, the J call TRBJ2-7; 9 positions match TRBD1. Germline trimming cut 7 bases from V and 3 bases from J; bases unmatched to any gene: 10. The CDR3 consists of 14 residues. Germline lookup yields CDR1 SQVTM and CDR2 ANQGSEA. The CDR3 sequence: CSASSGQGNYEQYF. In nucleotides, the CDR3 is TGCAGCGCCTCTTCGGGACAGGGAAACTACGAGCAGTACTTC.

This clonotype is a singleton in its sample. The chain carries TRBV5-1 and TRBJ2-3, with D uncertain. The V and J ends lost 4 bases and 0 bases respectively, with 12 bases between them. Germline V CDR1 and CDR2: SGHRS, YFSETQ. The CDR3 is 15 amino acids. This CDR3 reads CASSPAGESTDTQYF. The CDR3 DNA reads TGCGCCAGCAGCCCCGCAGGAGAGAGCACAGATACGCAGTATTTT.

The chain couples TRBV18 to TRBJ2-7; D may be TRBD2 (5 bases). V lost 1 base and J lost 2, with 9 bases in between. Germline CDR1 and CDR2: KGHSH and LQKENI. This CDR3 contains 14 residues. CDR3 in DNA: TGTGCCAGCTCACCACAAACTAGTACCTACGAGCAGTACTTC. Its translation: CASSPQTSTYEQYF.

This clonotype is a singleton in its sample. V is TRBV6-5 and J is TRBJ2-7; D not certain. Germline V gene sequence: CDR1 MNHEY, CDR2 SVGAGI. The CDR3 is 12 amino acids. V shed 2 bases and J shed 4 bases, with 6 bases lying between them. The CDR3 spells CASSYPFYEQYF. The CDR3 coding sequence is TGTGCCAGCAGTTACCCGTTTTACGAGCAGTACTTC.

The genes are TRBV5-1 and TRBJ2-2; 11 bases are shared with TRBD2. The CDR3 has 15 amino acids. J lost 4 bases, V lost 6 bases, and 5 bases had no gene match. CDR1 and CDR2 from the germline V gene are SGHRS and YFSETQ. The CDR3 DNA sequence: TGCGCCAGCACCTCCGGGACTAGCGGCACCGGGGAGCTGTTTTTT. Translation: CASTSGTSGTGELFF.

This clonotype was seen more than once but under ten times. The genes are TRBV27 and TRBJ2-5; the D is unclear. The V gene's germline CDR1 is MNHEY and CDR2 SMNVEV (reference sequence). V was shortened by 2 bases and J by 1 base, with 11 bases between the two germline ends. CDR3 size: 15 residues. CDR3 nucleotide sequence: TGTGCCAGCAGTTTAGGCCGATCGGCCCAAGAGACCCAGTACTTC. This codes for CASSLGRSAQETQYF.

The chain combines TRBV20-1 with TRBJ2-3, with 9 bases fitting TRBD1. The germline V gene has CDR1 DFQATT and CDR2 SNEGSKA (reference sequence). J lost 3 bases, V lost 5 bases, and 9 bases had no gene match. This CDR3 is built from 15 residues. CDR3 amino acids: CSAPDRGRGTDTQYF. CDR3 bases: TGCAGTGCTCCCGACAGGGGGAGGGGAACAGATACGCAGTATTTT.

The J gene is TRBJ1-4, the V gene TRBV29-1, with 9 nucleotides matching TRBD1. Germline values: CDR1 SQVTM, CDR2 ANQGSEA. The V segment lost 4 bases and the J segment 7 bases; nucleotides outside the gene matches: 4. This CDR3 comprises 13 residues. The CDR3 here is CSVAGQGSEKLFF. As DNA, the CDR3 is TGCAGCGTTGCCGGACAGGGGAGTGAAAAACTGTTTTTT.

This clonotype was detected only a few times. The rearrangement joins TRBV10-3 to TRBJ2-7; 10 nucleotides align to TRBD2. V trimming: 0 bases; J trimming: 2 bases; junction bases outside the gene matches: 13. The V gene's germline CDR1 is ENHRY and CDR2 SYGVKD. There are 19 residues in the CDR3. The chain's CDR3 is CAISESILAGVPYAYEQYF. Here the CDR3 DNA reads TGTGCCATCAGTGAGTCGATCCTAGCGGGAGTTCCCTACGCCTACGAGCAGTACTTC.

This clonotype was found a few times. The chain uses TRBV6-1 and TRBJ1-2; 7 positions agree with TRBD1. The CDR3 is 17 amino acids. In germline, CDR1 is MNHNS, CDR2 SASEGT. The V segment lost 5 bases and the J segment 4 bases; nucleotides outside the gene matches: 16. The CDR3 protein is CASSPRRKTGLGYGYTF. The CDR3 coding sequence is TGTGCCAGCAGTCCTCGTCGAAAGACAGGGCTGGGCTATGGCTACACCTTC.

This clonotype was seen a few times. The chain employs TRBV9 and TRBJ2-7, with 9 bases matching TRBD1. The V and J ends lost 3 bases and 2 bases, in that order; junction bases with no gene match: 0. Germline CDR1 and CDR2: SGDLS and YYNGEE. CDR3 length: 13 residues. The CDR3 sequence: CASSGDRAYEQYF. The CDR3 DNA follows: TGTGCCAGCAGCGGGGACAGGGCCTACGAGCAGTACTTC.

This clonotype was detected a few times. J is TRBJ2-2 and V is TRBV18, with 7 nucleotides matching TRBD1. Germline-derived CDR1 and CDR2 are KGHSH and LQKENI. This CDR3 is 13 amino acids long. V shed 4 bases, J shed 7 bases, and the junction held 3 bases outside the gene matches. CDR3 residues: CASSRDSRGELFF. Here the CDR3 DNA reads TGTGCCAGCTCACGGGACAGTCGCGGGGAGCTGTTTTTT.

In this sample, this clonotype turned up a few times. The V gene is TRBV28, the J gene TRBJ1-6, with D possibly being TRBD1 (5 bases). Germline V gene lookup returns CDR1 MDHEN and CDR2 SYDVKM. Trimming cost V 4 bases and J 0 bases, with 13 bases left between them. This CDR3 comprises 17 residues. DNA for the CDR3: TGTGCCAGCAGTTCCGCAGGGCCTAGCTCCTATAATTCACCCCTCCACTTT. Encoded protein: CASSSAGPSSYNSPLHF.

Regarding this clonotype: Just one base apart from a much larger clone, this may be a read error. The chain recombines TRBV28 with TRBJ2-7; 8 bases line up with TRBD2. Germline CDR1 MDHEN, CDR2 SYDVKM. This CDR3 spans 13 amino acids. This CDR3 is CAGSPGLEYEQYF. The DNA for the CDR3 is TGTGCCGGCAGCCCGGGACTAGAATACGAGCAGTACTTC.

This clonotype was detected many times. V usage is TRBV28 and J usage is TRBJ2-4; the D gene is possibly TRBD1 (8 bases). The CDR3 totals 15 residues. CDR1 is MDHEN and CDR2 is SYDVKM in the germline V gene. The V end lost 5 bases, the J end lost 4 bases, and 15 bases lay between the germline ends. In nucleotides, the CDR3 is TGTGCCAGCAGTACATACAGGGGGGGGAAAAACATTCAGTACTTC. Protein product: CASSTYRGGKNIQYF.

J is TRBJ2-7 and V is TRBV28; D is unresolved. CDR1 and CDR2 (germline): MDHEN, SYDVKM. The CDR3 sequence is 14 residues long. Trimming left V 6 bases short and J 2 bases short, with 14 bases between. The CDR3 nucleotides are TGTGCCAGCAGCCAAGTAGGCGGAACCTACGAGCAGTACTTC. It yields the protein CASSQVGGTYEQYF.

This CDR3 reads CASSLGQPRETQYF. CDR3 bases: TGTGCCAGCAGCTTAGGCCAGCCACGGGAGACCCAGTACTTC. The gene calls are TRBV7-3 and TRBJ2-5, with D uncertain. The CDR3 runs to 14 residues. With 2 bases removed from V and 5 bases from J, the gap between germline ends came to 12 bases. Germline V gives CDR1 SGHTA, CDR2 FQGTGA.

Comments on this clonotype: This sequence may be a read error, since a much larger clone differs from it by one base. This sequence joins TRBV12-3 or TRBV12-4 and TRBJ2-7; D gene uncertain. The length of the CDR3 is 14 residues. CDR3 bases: TGTGCCAACAGTTCAGCTGAGGCTTGGGTCGAGCAGTACTTC. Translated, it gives CANSSAEAWVEQYF.

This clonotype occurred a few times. CDR3: CASSPGGRGTEAFF. The DNA for the CDR3 is TGTGCCAGCTCACCGGGTGGCAGGGGCACTGAAGCTTTCTTT. The gene calls are TRBV18 and TRBJ1-1; possible D gene TRBD1, 6 bases. The CDR3 loop spans 14 amino acids. CDR1 is KGHSH, CDR2 LQKENI, per germline. The V gene lost 3 bases and the J gene lost 4 bases, with 12 bases spanning the gap.

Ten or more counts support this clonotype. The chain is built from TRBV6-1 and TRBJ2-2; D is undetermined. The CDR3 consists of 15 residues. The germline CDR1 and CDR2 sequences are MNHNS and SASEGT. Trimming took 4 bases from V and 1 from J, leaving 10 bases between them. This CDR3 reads CASSVGRKNTGELFF. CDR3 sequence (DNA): TGTGCCAGCAGTGTAGGACGGAAGAACACCGGGGAGCTGTTTTTT.

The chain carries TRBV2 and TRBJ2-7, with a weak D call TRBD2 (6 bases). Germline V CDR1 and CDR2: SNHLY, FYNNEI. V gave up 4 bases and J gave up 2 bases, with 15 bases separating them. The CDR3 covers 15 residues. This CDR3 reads CASSGQSGQTYEQYF. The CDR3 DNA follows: TGTGCCAGCAGTGGGCAAAGCGGGCAAACCTACGAGCAGTACTTC.

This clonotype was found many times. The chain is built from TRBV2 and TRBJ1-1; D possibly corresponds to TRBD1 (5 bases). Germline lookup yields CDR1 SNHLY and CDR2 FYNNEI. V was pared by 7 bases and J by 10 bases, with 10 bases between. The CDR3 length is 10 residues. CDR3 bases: TGTGCCAGCACCAGGGTCGCAGCTTTCTTT. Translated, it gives CASTRVAAFF.

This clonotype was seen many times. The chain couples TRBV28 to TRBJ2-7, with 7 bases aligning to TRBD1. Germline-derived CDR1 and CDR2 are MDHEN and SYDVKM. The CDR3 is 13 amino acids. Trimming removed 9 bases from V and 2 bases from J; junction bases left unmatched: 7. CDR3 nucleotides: TGTGCCAGTATGAGGACAGGTCCCTACGAGCAGTACTTC. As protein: CASMRTGPYEQYF.

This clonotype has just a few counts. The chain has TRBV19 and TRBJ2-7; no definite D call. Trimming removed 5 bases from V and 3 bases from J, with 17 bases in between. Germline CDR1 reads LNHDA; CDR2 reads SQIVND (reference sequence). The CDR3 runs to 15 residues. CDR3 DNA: TGTGCCAGTAGTCCCCACTTAGTCGGTGACTACGAGCAGTACTTC. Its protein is CASSPHLVGDYEQYF.